The source of this T cell receptor beta chain is a study of T cell repertoires in cytomegalovirus infection. Remarks on this clonotype: One base away lies a much larger clone, so this may be a sequencing read error.

This CDR3 region has 13 residues. Germline V lookup: CDR1 SGHVS, CDR2 FNYEAQ. TCRdb re-called the reads with MiXCR, one entry per CDR3 protein. The top ten clones hold around 8.1% of a sample with about 260,000 distinct CDR3 sequences, roughly an eighth of them seen once. The sample was PBMCs. The receptor comes from a human donor in good health (CMV status not recorded). Some clones in this sample may be carry-over from other donors' samples. V usage is TRBV7-6 and J usage is TRBJ1-1, with D unclear. The CDR3 region is CASSSPLNSEAFF. The CDR3, as DNA: TGTGCCAGCAGCTCCCCCCTGAACTCTGAAGCTTTCTTT.